The 30 T cell receptor beta chains presented below share a single source sample, sequenced in a study of regulatory T cells in long-lasting Graves disease. Regarding time point: newly diagnosed GD, antithyroid drugs for less than 3 months. The TCR library was prepared using RNA isolated from PBMCs. The TCR beta library used iRepertoire HTBI primers with Arm-PCR amplification of CDR3. TCRdb reanalysed the multiplex PCR reads using MiXCR and keeps one entry per CDR3 protein. Found here are about 360,000 distinct CDR3 sequences, around 16% of them singletons; the top ten hold just over 20%. The same sample was also studied in work on T cells in Graves' hyperthyroidism and ophthalmopathy.

The starting material was peripheral blood mononuclear cells (PBMCs), obtained at new diagnosis, from a patient treated with antithyroid drugs. The receptors stem from a woman between 18 and 29 years old with Graves disease.

This clonotype was counted ten times or more. This chain uses TRBV27 with TRBJ2-1, with D unclear. The CDR3 runs 15 residues. In germline, CDR1 is MNHEY, CDR2 SMNVEV (reference sequence). V shed 5 bases and J shed 0 bases, with 11 bases lying between them. The CDR3 DNA reads TGTGCCAGCAGTCTAATCCGACCCTCCTACAATGAGCAGTTCTTC. This codes for CASSLIRPSYNEQFF.

Many counts were recorded for this clonotype. CDR3 sequence reads: CASSSTPGHNEQFF. CDR3 nucleotides: TGTGCCAGCAGCTCGACGCCCGGCCACAATGAGCAGTTCTTC. The rearrangement joins TRBV7-9 to TRBJ2-1; D is undetermined. V lost 4 bases and J 5 bases, leaving 12 bases between the germline ends. The CDR3 covers 14 residues. CDR1 is SEHNR, CDR2 FQNEAQ, per germline (reference sequence).

The chain carries TRBV25-1 and TRBJ1-1, with D possibly being TRBD1 (5 bases). Per the germline V gene, CDR1 is MGHDK and CDR2 is SYGVNS. Trimming pared 7 bases from V and 1 base from J, leaving 13 bases between. The CDR3 extends over 14 amino acids. The CDR3 nucleotides read TGTGCCAGCAAAACCTCGGGACGGAACACTGAAGCTTTCTTT. Translating gives CASKTSGRNTEAFF. Complete variable domain (other parts from reference TRBV25-1 and TRBJ1-1): EADIYQTPRYLVIGTGKKITLECSQTMGHDKMYWYQQDPGMELHLIHYSYGVNSTEKGDLSSESTVSRIRTEHFPLTLESARPSHTSQYLCASKTSGRNTEAFFGQGTRLTVV.

This clonotype occurred many times. V is TRBV19 and J is TRBJ2-7, with 7 bases identical to TRBD2. CDR1 is LNHDA, CDR2 SQIVND, per germline (reference sequence). With V trimmed by 4 bases and J by 3 bases, 9 bases remained unmatched. This CDR3 has 15 residues. The CDR3 DNA follows: TGTGCCAGTAGTAAACGTGGGGGGACTAACTACGAGCAGTACTTC. It codes for CASSKRGGTNYEQYF. Based on the CDR3 plus reference TRBV19 and TRBJ2-7, the full variable domain is DGGITQSPKYLFRKEGQNVTLSCEQNLNHDAMYWYRQDPGQGLRLIYYSQIVNDFQKGDIAEGYSVSREKKESFPLTVTSAQKNPTAFYLCASSKRGGTNYEQYFGPGTRLTVT.

This chain uses TRBV12-3 or TRBV12-4 with TRBJ1-2; D gene unclear. The CDR3 runs 11 residues. The V end was cut by 7 bases, the J end by 4 bases, with 7 bases between. CDR3 coding DNA: TGTGCCAGCACTGCCTTCTATGGCTACACCTTC. It specifies CASTAFYGYTF.

The rearrangement uses TRBV7-2 and TRBJ1-6; D unclear. V was shortened by 0 bases and J by 8 bases, with 8 bases between the two germline ends. The CDR3 extends over 14 amino acids. Looked up from germline, CDR1 is SGHTA and CDR2 is FQGNSA. CDR3 region: CASSLAGFHSPLHF. CDR3 in DNA: TGTGCCAGCAGCTTAGCAGGGTTTCATTCACCCCTCCACTTT. The variable domain in full, completed from reference TRBV7-2 and TRBJ1-6, reads GAGVSQSPSNKVTEKGKDVELRCDPISGHTALYWYRQSLGQGLEFLIYFQGNSAPDKSGLPSDRFSAERTGGSVSTLTIQRTQQEDSAVYLCASSLAGFHSPLHFGNGTRLTVT.

There are many counts of this clonotype. A junction boundary mismatches the germline segment, possibly from a read error. The chain combines TRBV5-1 with TRBJ2-5; 7 nucleotides match TRBD2. Gene TRBJ2-1 matches the end of the DNA better, so the J call may be wrong. The CDR3 has 16 residues. Germline V CDR1 and CDR2: SGHRS, YFSETQ. The CDR3 spells CASSLPGGGNYDEQFF. The CDR3 DNA reads TGCGCCAGCAGCTTACCGGGGGGAGGGAACTACGATGAGCAGTTCTTC.

This clonotype has ten or more counts. The chain is built from TRBV2 and TRBJ2-7, with 10 bases identical to TRBD1. The CDR3 spans 14 residues. Looked up from germline, CDR1 is SNHLY and CDR2 is FYNNEI. The V and J ends lost 0 bases and 11 bases, in that order; junction bases with no gene match: 7. CDR3: CASSEAKGTGDKYF. Here the CDR3 DNA reads TGTGCCAGCAGTGAAGCAAAGGGGACAGGGGATAAGTACTTC.

This clonotype has a handful of counts. This sequence joins TRBV18 and TRBJ1-1; 7 bases fit TRBD1. Looked up from germline, CDR1 is KGHSH and CDR2 is LQKENI. V shed 8 bases, J shed 1 base, and the junction held 7 bases outside the gene matches. CDR3 length: 14 amino acids. Written as DNA, the CDR3 is TGTGCCAGCGCAGCGGGGACAGAGAACACTGAAGCTTTCTTT. This codes for CASAAGTENTEAFF.

Details on this clonotype: A far larger clone is only one base removed, so a read error is likely. The V gene is TRBV11-2, the J gene TRBJ2-5; 7 nucleotides line up with TRBD2. Near its end, the DNA agrees better with TRBJ2-1, so the J call may be wrong. This CDR3 has 17 residues. Per the germline V gene, CDR1 is SGHAT and CDR2 is FQNNGV. This CDR3 reads CASSLSLRLAVYNEQFF. The DNA for the CDR3 is TGTGCCAGCAGCTTATCTTTAAGGCTAGCGGTATACAATGAGCAGTTCTTC.

This clonotype was seen many times. The rearrangement joins TRBV7-9 to TRBJ1-2; D is possibly TRBD1 (5 bases). Trimming cost V 4 bases and J 6 bases, with 15 bases left between them. The CDR3 spans 14 residues. The V gene's germline CDR1 is SEHNR and CDR2 FQNEAQ (reference sequence). CDR3 sequence reads: CASSYLSGFHGYTF. In DNA, the CDR3 is TGTGCCAGCAGCTACCTATCAGGGTTCCATGGCTACACCTTC.

This clonotype was observed many times. The chain's CDR3 is CASSLVGGRVYEQYF. As DNA, the CDR3 is TGTGCCAGCAGCTTAGTGGGCGGGCGGGTCTACGAGCAGTACTTC. The chain recombines TRBV7-2 with TRBJ2-7; weak D call: TRBD2 (5 bases). The CDR3 spans 15 residues. V lost 1 base and J 3 bases, leaving 13 bases between the germline ends. Germline CDR1 is SGHTA and CDR2 is FQGNSA.

V and J are TRBV5-6 and TRBJ1-1; TRBD1 aligns across 8 bases. The CDR3 is 17 amino acids. The V gene's germline CDR1 is SGHDT and CDR2 YYEEEE. The J segment lost 3 bases and the V segment lost 4 bases, leaving 14 bases of the junction unmatched. DNA for the CDR3: TGTGCCAGCAGCCAAAAATTATCAGGGGGCTGGGACACTGAAGCTTTCTTT. Amino acid sequence: CASSQKLSGGWDTEAFF.

This clonotype was recorded many times. The chain joins TRBV28 to TRBJ2-7, with D possibly being TRBD1 (5 bases). The CDR3 loop spans 15 amino acids. Germline loops: CDR1 MDHEN, CDR2 SYDVKM. Trimming left V 6 bases short and J 3 bases short, with 18 bases between. The CDR3 reads CASSLRPFQGYEQYF. CDR3 nucleotide sequence: TGTGCCAGCAGCCTTCGGCCCTTCCAGGGCTACGAGCAGTACTTC.

This clonotype was observed a few times. V and J are TRBV20-1 and TRBJ1-5; the D gene is possibly TRBD1 (5 bases). CDR3 length: 14 amino acids. The ends were cut back, 1 base at V and 0 bases at J, with 7 bases in the middle. Germline CDR1 and CDR2: DFQATT and SNEGSKA (reference sequence). CDR3 DNA: TGCAGTGCTAGAGGACAGCATAGCAATCAGCCCCAGCATTTT. Its translation is CSARGQHSNQPQHF.

This clonotype was counted only a few times. This sequence joins TRBV10-2 and TRBJ2-1, with D possibly being TRBD1 or TRBD2 (5 bases each). V lost 7 bases to trimming and J lost 4 bases, with 14 bases between them. CDR1 and CDR2 (germline): WSHSY, SAAADI. This CDR3 region has 14 residues. The CDR3 loop reads CASTPGPTYNEQFF. The CDR3 bases are TGCGCCAGCACCCCGGGACCAACATACAATGAGCAGTTCTTC.

This chain connects TRBV6-2 or TRBV6-3 to TRBJ1-1; TRBD1 aligns across 7 bases. Germline-derived CDR1 and CDR2 are MNHEY and SVGEGT. J was trimmed by 8 bases and V by 7 bases; bases with no gene match: 13. CDR3 size: 14 residues. In nucleotides, the CDR3 is TGTGCCAGCACTGAGACAGGGACTAGAATAGAAGCTTTCTTT. Residues: CASTETGTRIEAFF.

This clonotype has ten or more counts. This chain connects TRBV6-1 to TRBJ1-1; perhaps TRBD1 as D (5 bases). This CDR3 is built from 15 residues. The V end was cut by 8 bases, the J end by 3 bases, with 19 bases between. Germline CDR1 MNHNS, CDR2 SASEGT. In DNA form, the CDR3 reads TGTGCCAGCCACATCCGGGCAGGGAGGGACACTGAAGCTTTCTTT. Translation: CASHIRAGRDTEAFF.

A few counts support this clonotype. A much bigger clone sits one base away, suggesting this may be a read error. This sequence joins TRBV10-1 and TRBJ2-2; 9 bases agree with TRBD1. The CDR3 runs 15 residues. Trimming at V came to 10 bases and at J to 1 base, leaving 7 bases not matched to a gene. Germline values: CDR1 WNHNN, CDR2 SYGVQD (reference sequence). CDR3: CATFTGQGNTGELFF. DNA for the CDR3: TGCGCCACCTTTACGGGACAGGGGAACACCGGGGAGCTGTTTTTT.

This clonotype was observed at least ten times. This chain links TRBV7-2 with TRBJ1-2; no definite D call. V was cut by 5 bases and J by 9 bases, with 22 bases left in between. Germline V gene lookup returns CDR1 SGHTA and CDR2 FQGNSA. There are 15 residues in the CDR3. CDR3 protein: CASSPEGVGDGSYTF. The CDR3 DNA follows: TGTGCCAGCAGCCCCGAAGGCGTTGGCGACGGCAGCTACACCTTC.

This clonotype has ten or more counts. The chain employs TRBV5-4 and TRBJ2-1; maybe TRBD2 (7 bases). The V gene's germline CDR1 is SGHNT and CDR2 YYREEE (reference sequence). V was trimmed by 4 bases and J by 5 bases, leaving 19 bases between them. The CDR3 totals 16 residues. This chain's CDR3 is CASSSVGRGANNEQFF. DNA of the CDR3: TGTGCCAGCAGCAGCGTTGGGAGGGGGGCCAACAATGAGCAGTTCTTC.

This clonotype was counted at least ten times. This chain connects TRBV28 to TRBJ2-5; D gene uncertain. Germline V lookup: CDR1 MDHEN, CDR2 SYDVKM. The CDR3 has 14 residues. Trimming shortened V by 10 bases and J by 1 base, and 16 bases separated the two germline ends. Here the CDR3 reads CATSLLPFQETQYF. In DNA form, the CDR3 reads TGTGCCACCTCTTTACTACCGTTCCAAGAGACCCAGTACTTC.

This clonotype was picked up many times. The chain uses TRBV5-1 and TRBJ2-3, with 8 bases that match TRBD2. This CDR3 comprises 17 residues. J gave up 2 bases and V 2 bases, and 10 bases lay outside the gene matches. Per germline, CDR1 SGHRS and CDR2 YFSETQ. DNA of the CDR3: TGCGCCAGCAGCTTAGAAAGCGGGAGTCGTAACACAGATACGCAGTATTTT. Amino acids: CASSLESGSRNTDTQYF.

This clonotype was seen repeatedly, ten times or more. J is TRBJ2-1 and V is TRBV7-9, with unresolved D. V lost 2 bases, J lost 10 bases, and 12 bases lay in between. Germline-derived CDR1 and CDR2 are SEHNR and FQNEAQ (reference sequence). The CDR3 runs to 13 residues. The CDR3 loop reads CASSLYPTREQFF. For the CDR3, the DNA is TGTGCCAGCAGCTTATACCCCACGCGGGAGCAGTTCTTC.

On this clonotype: This may be a read error, as it is one base from a much larger clone. The rearrangement uses TRBV24-1 and TRBJ1-5; D unresolved. Germline V gives CDR1 KGHDR, CDR2 SFDVKD. This CDR3 contains 13 residues. V gave up 1 base and J gave up 4 bases, with 4 bases separating them. The CDR3: CATSDFGNQPQHF. CDR3 bases: TGTGCCACCAGTGATTTCGGGAATCAGCCCCAGCATTTT.

V usage is TRBV28 and J usage is TRBJ1-6; D might be TRBD1 (6 bases). Germline loops: CDR1 MDHEN, CDR2 SYDVKM. This CDR3 spans 15 amino acids. The V end was cut by 6 bases, the J end by 5 bases, with 14 bases between. CDR3 residues: CASRPKTGHNSPLHF. Here the CDR3 DNA reads TGTGCCAGCAGACCAAAGACAGGACATAATTCACCCCTCCACTTT.

This clonotype was detected many times. The CDR3 spells CASSPLDRDNEQFF. The CDR3 bases are TGTGCCAGCAGTCCCCTCGACCGGGACAATGAGCAGTTCTTC. This rearrangement joins TRBV12-3 or TRBV12-4 to TRBJ2-1; D gene unclear. This CDR3 has 14 residues. Deletions cut 5 bases from V and 5 bases from J, with 13 bases between.

A note on this clonotype: This may arise from a read error, as a much more abundant clone is one base away. The rearrangement uses TRBV11-1 and TRBJ2-2; no clear D gene. This CDR3 is 15 amino acids long. Germline CDR1 is SGHAT and CDR2 is FQDESV (reference sequence). CDR3 protein: CASSLASMNAGELFF. The CDR3 nucleotides read TGTGCCAGCAGCTTAGCCAGCATGAACGCCGGGGAGCTGTTTTTT.

Only a few counts were recorded for this clonotype. The J gene is TRBJ2-3, the V gene TRBV6-4; the match to TRBD1 covers 7 bases. The CDR3 is made up of 16 amino acids. Germline V gene sequence: CDR1 MRHNA, CDR2 SNTAGT. V shed 0 bases, J shed 0 bases, and the junction held 3 bases outside the gene matches. The CDR3 nucleotides are TGTGCCAGCAGTGACTCCCGACAGGGAAGCACAGATACGCAGTATTTT. Encoded protein: CASSDSRQGSTDTQYF.

In this sample, this clonotype turned up many times. The chain combines TRBV5-5 with TRBJ2-7; D might be TRBD2 (5 bases). V was shortened by 0 bases and J by 2 bases, with 18 bases between the two germline ends. The CDR3 is 17 amino acids. Looked up from germline, CDR1 is SGHKS and CDR2 is YYEKEE (reference sequence). The CDR3 DNA reads as TGTGCCAGCAGCTTGGTTTTGCGGGCGAATCTGGCCTACGAGCAGTACTTC. Its translation is CASSLVLRANLAYEQYF.